This T cell receptor beta chain came from a study of OX40 agonist ivuxolimab in advanced cancers. About the research overall: The study enrolled dose-escalation patients with hepatocellular carcinoma, melanoma, renal cell or head and neck cancer. General observations from the study: In the 0.1 to 3.0 mg/kg range, CD4+ and CD8+ blood T cells had expanded clonally by week 6. Patients who responded partially at 0.1-3.0 mg/kg showed clonal expansion ranking among the lowest.

The CDR3 is 13 residues long. V lost 0 bases to trimming and J lost 5 bases, with 4 bases between them. CDR1 and CDR2 (germline): SGHVS, FQNEAQ. On this clone: The antigen is not known.

Sequencing was performed with immunoSEQ multiplex PCR; in TCRdb, only in-frame clones are kept and a portion is missing. The table shows about 61,000 clones, with roughly four fifths occurring only once. Sequences were derived from CD4+ or CD8+ T cells sorted from blood, sampled in a trial of the OX40 agonist ivuxolimab. J is TRBJ2-2 and V is TRBV7-8; D is undetermined. The sequence was collected from an adult with an advanced solid tumor such as melanoma, head and neck, liver or kidney cancer. CDR3 bases: TGTGCCAGCAGCTTAGCTGCAACCGGGGAGCTGTTTTTT. It is translated as CASSLAATGELFF.